The entry below gives a single T cell receptor beta chain sequence along with its context. The repertoire was sequenced with immunoSEQ multiplex PCR; TCRdb's copy has only in-frame clones and lacks some. The top ten hold less than 20% of the sample, which has 200,000 or so clones, less than 90% seen once. The germline V gene encodes CDR1 SQVTM and CDR2 ANQGSEA. V lost 6 bases, J lost 2 bases, and 5 bases stayed unmatched. CDR3 length equals 14 residues. This entry is derived from a study of blood T cell repertoires in COVID-19. Looking at the study overall: Both acute and convalescent COVID-19 samples were obtained from the United States, Italy and Spain.

The sequence derives from a human donor in a cohort sampled during active COVID-19. The V gene is TRBV29-1, the J gene TRBJ2-2; 8 nucleotides line up with TRBD1. Sequencing input: peripheral blood. CDR3 loop: CSVEDRVNTGELFF. DNA of the CDR3: TGCAGCGTAGAGGACAGGGTAAACACCGGGGAGCTGTTTTTT.